The 8 T cell receptor beta chains in this list originate from one sample, sequenced in a study of early T cells in non-severe SARS-CoV-2 infection. TCRdb processed the 5' RACE reads anew with MiXCR; each CDR3 protein has one entry. Of about 20,000 distinct CDR3 sequences in the sample, less than 5% were seen once. Sequences were obtained from whole blood. The source of these receptors is an adult who was a healthcare worker with PCR-confirmed SARS-CoV-2 infection or an uninfected control (not recorded which).

This clonotype was counted many times. The chain has TRBV7-8 and TRBJ2-1, with 9 bases matching TRBD2. Germline loops: CDR1 SGHVS, CDR2 FQNEAQ. V trimming: 5 bases; J trimming: 2 bases; junction bases outside the gene matches: 10. The CDR3 covers 17 residues. CDR3 sequence: CASSTRSGSSAYNEQFF. The DNA for the CDR3 is TGTGCCAGCAGCACCCGTAGCGGGAGCAGTGCCTACAATGAGCAGTTCTTC.

This clonotype was seen a handful of times. The rearrangement links TRBV12-3 or TRBV12-4 to TRBJ2-5; D remains unclear. The CDR3 spans 14 residues. Deletions cut 5 bases from V and 1 base from J, with 11 bases between. This CDR3 is CASSLIPLQETQYF. CDR3 DNA: TGTGCCAGCAGTCTGATACCGCTCCAAGAGACCCAGTACTTC.

This clonotype was seen at least ten times. The chain is built from TRBV7-9 and TRBJ2-7; TRBD1 agrees at 7 bases. The CDR3 sequence is 14 residues long. Trimming took 3 bases from V and 3 from J; bases not matched to a gene: 5. The germline V gene encodes CDR1 SEHNR and CDR2 FQNEAQ (reference sequence). The chain's CDR3 is CASSLGTDRYEQYF. CDR3 in DNA: TGTGCCAGCAGCTTGGGGACAGATCGCTACGAGCAGTACTTC.

This clonotype was counted many times. The chain couples TRBV5-1 to TRBJ2-5, with D perhaps being TRBD1 or TRBD2 (5 bases each). Looked up from germline, CDR1 is SGHRS and CDR2 is YFSETQ. V lost 0 bases to trimming and J lost 4 bases, with 10 bases between them. The CDR3 totals 14 residues. CDR3 protein: CASSLVPGRETQYF. CDR3 coding DNA: TGCGCCAGCAGCTTGGTGCCAGGGAGAGAGACCCAGTACTTC.

This clonotype was observed at least ten times. This chain connects TRBV20-1 to TRBJ2-7, with 9 bases aligning to TRBD2. V was pared by 6 bases and J by 7 bases, with 13 bases of the junction left unmatched. The V gene's germline CDR1 is DFQATT and CDR2 SNEGSKA (reference sequence). The CDR3 is 14 residues long. For the CDR3, the DNA is TGCAGTGCAGAGACGACGGGACTAGCTGGTGAGCAGTACTTC. Its protein is CSAETTGLAGEQYF.

By share of the sample, this clonotype is medium-sized. The chain is built from TRBV13 and TRBJ2-1; TRBD2 agrees at 14 bases. The CDR3 runs 15 residues. Germline values: CDR1 PRHDT, CDR2 FYEKMQ (reference sequence). V trimming: 4 bases; J trimming: 8 bases; junction bases outside the gene matches: 4. For the CDR3, the DNA is TGTGCCAGCAGCTACGGGACTAGCGGGGGCGATGAGCAGTTCTTC. This codes for CASSYGTSGGDEQFF. Full variable domain (remainder filled in from reference TRBV13 and TRBJ2-1): AAGVIQSPRHLIKEKRETATLKCYPIPRHDTVYWYQQGPGQDPQFLISFYEKMQSDKGSIPDRFSAQQFSDYHSELNMSSLELGDSALYFCASSYGTSGGDEQFFGPGTRLTVL.

This rearrangement joins TRBV6-2 or TRBV6-3 to TRBJ2-3; D ambiguous. Between the trimmed V and J ends, which lost 7 bases and 0 bases, there was a span of 5 bases. The length of the CDR3 is 12 residues. The germline V gene encodes CDR1 MNHEY and CDR2 SVGEGT. CDR3 in amino acids: CASKTSTDTQYF. The CDR3, as DNA: TGTGCCAGCAAGACAAGCACAGATACGCAGTATTTT.

This clonotype was seen at least ten times. The chain is built from TRBV27 and TRBJ2-1; 10 positions agree with TRBD2. Germline-derived CDR1 and CDR2 are MNHEY and SMNVEV (reference sequence). Trimming removed 5 bases from V and 5 bases from J; junction bases left unmatched: 6. This CDR3 region has 15 residues. CDR3 sequence (DNA): TGTGCCAGCAGTCCGATAGCGGGAGGAAACAATGAGCAGTTCTTC. Translating it yields CASSPIAGGNNEQFF.